This T cell receptor beta chain appears in the sequencing data of a study of post-analysis software for immune sequencing data. General study results and limits: In patients, five TRBV segments were more frequent than in controls, with TRBV5-6, TRBV5-1 and TRBV20-1 among them.

Included in the TCR beta cDNA libraries were unique molecular identifiers. TCRdb re-analysed the PCR reads in MiXCR, keeping a single row per CDR3 protein. Here the sample spans around 200,000 distinct CDR3 sequences, roughly 28% being singletons. With regard to this clonotype: The antigen remains undetermined.

CDR1 and CDR2 from the germline V gene are SQVTM and ANQGSEA. Trimming removed 2 bases from V and 5 bases from J, with 12 bases in between. CDR3 length: 13 amino acids. The clonotype was recovered from a girl between 2 and 17 years old with multiple sclerosis. This chain links TRBV29-1 with TRBJ1-2; D ambiguous. Sequenced material: blood. DNA of the CDR3: TGCAGCGTTGAAAAACCTCCTGGATATGGCTACACCTTC. Its protein product is CSVEKPPGYGYTF.